Listed below are T cell receptor beta chains from one sample, sequenced in a study of T cells in Graves' hyperthyroidism and ophthalmopathy. TCRdb reanalysed the multiplex PCR reads using MiXCR and keeps one entry per CDR3 protein. The sample carries around 340,000 distinct CDR3 sequences, more than 11% recorded once. The sample consisted of blood. The receptors were sampled from a young woman with Graves' hyperthyroidism. Both conserved end residues are part of each CDR3. The D gene is left open where the match is weak. The size field is filled for only some rows; it gives once, few, many or a size class.

j_call: TRBJ2-7; clone_size: many; v_call: TRBV7-8; d_call: NA; cdr3_aa: CASSLAFGRLLSSYEQYF; cdr3_nt: TGTGCCAGCAGCTTAGCGTTCGGTCGACTACTGTCGTCCTACGAGCAGTACTTC
j_call: TRBJ2-5; clone_size: few; v_call: TRBV12-3/TRBV12-4; d_call: NA; cdr3_aa: CASSWGGDQETQYF; cdr3_nt: TGTGCCAGCAGCTGGGGCGGGGACCAAGAGACCCAGTACTTC
j_call: TRBJ2-1; clone_size: many; v_call: TRBV2; d_call: NA; cdr3_aa: CASRGTATEGEQFF; cdr3_nt: TGTGCCAGCAGGGGGACCGCGACGGAGGGAGAGCAGTTCTTC
j_call: TRBJ2-6; clone_size: many; v_call: TRBV7-2; d_call: TRBD2; cdr3_aa: CASSLAPSGKLSGANVLTF; cdr3_nt: TGTGCCAGCAGCTTAGCGCCGAGCGGGAAGTTATCTGGGGCCAACGTCCTGACTTTC
j_call: TRBJ2-7; clone_size: NA; v_call: TRBV6-5; d_call: TRBD1; cdr3_aa: CASSLGGTGLDEQYF; cdr3_nt: TGTGCCAGCAGTTTGGGCGGGACAGGGCTCGACGAGCAGTACTTC
j_call: TRBJ2-1; clone_size: few; v_call: TRBV4-1; d_call: NA; cdr3_aa: CASSQDDLGVEQFF; cdr3_nt: TGCGCCAGCAGCCAAGATGATCTGGGAGTTGAGCAGTTCTTC
j_call: TRBJ2-2; clone_size: NA; v_call: TRBV20-1; d_call: NA; cdr3_aa: CSARPNTGELFF; cdr3_nt: TGCAGTGCTAGGCCGAACACCGGGGAGCTGTTTTTT
j_call: TRBJ1-1; clone_size: many; v_call: TRBV28; d_call: NA; cdr3_aa: CASSSATALIDAEAFF; cdr3_nt: TGTGCCAGCAGTTCCGCGACCGCCTTGATTGACGCTGAAGCTTTCTTT
j_call: TRBJ2-1; clone_size: many; v_call: TRBV24-1; d_call: NA; cdr3_aa: CATSDFESNNLAQFF; cdr3_nt: TGTGCCACCAGTGACTTCGAGTCGAACAACCTGGCTCAGTTCTTC
j_call: TRBJ2-3; clone_size: many; v_call: TRBV7-9; d_call: TRBD2; cdr3_aa: CASSSSRDYFTDTQYF; cdr3_nt: TGTGCCAGCAGCTCCTCCCGGGACTACTTCACAGATACGCAGTATTTT
j_call: TRBJ1-1; clone_size: many; v_call: TRBV27; d_call: NA; cdr3_aa: CASSPASDTEAFF; cdr3_nt: TGTGCCAGCAGTCCCGCCTCAGACACTGAAGCTTTCTTT
j_call: TRBJ1-2; clone_size: many; v_call: TRBV7-2; d_call: NA; cdr3_aa: CASSLVVGGSSDYGYTF; cdr3_nt: TGTGCCAGCAGCTTAGTAGTGGGAGGGTCCTCGGACTATGGCTACACCTTC
j_call: TRBJ1-1; clone_size: many; v_call: TRBV29-1; d_call: NA; cdr3_aa: CSVRGGFGGRREAFF; cdr3_nt: TGCAGCGTCAGAGGCGGGTTCGGGGGGCGCAGGGAAGCTTTCTTT